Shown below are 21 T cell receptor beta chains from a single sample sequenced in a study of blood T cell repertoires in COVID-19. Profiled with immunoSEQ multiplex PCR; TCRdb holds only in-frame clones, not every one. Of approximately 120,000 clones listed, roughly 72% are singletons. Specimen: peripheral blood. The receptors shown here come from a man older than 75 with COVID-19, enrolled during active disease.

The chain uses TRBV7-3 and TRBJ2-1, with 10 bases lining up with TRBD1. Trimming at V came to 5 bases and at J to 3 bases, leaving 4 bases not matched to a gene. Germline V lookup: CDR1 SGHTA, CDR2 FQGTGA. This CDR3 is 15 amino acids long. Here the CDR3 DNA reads TGTGCCAGCAGCCCCCGGACAGGGGGCTACAATGAGCAGTTCTTC. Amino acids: CASSPRTGGYNEQFF.

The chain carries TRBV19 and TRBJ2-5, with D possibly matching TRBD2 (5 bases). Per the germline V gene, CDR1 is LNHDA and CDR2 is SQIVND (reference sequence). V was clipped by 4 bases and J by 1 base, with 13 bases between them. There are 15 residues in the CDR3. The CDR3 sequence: CASSTALAGQETQYF. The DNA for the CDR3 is TGTGCCAGTAGTACCGCCCTTGCGGGCCAAGAGACCCAGTACTTC.

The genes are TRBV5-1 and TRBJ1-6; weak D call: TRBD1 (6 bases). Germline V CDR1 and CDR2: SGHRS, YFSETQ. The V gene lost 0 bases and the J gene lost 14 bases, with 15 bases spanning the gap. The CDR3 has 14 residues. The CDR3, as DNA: TGCGCCAGCAGCTTGGAAGGGACAACCGAAGCCCTCCACTTT. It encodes CASSLEGTTEALHF. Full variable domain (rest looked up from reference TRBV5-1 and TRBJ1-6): KAGVTQTPRYLIKTRGQQVTLSCSPISGHRSVSWYQQTPGQGLQFLFEYFSETQRNKGNFPGRFSGRQFSNSRSEMNVSTLELGDSALYLCASSLEGTTEALHFGNGTRLTVT.

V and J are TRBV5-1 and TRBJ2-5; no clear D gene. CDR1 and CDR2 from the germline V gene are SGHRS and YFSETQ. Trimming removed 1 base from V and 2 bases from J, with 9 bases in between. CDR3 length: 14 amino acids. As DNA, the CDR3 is TGCGCCAGCAGCTTGCAAACAGCACAAGAGACCCAGTACTTC. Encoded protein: CASSLQTAQETQYF.

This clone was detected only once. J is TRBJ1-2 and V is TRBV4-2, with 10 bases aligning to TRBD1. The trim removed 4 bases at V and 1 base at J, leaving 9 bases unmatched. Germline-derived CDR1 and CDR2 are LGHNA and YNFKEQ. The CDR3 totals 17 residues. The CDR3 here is CASSPRDRGPLNYGYTF. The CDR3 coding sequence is TGTGCCAGCAGCCCCCGGGACAGGGGACCTCTTAACTATGGCTACACCTTC.

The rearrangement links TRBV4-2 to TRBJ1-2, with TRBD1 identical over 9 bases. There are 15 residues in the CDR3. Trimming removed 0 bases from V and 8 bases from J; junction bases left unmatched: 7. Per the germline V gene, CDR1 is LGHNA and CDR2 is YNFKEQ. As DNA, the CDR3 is TGTGCCAGCAGCCAAGAGGGGGGACAGGGTAGGGGCTACACCTTC. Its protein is CASSQEGGQGRGYTF.

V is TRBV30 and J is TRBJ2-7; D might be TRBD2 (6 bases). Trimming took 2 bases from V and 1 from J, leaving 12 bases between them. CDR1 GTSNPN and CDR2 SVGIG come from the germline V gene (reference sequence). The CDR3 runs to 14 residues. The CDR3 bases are TGTGCCTGGAGTCCCCGGGACTTATCCTACGAGCAGTACTTC. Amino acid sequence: CAWSPRDLSYEQYF.

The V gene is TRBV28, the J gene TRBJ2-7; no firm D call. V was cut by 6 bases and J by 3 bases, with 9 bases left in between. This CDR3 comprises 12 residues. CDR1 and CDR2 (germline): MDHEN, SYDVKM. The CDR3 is CASSLGGYEQYF. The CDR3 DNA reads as TGTGCCAGCAGCCTAGGTGGCTACGAGCAGTACTTC.

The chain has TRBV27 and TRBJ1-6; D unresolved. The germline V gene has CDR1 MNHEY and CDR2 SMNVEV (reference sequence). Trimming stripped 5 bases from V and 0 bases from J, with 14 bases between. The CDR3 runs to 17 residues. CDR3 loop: CASSRKLGISYNSPLHF. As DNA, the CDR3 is TGTGCCAGCAGTCGTAAACTAGGAATCTCCTATAATTCACCCCTCCACTTT.

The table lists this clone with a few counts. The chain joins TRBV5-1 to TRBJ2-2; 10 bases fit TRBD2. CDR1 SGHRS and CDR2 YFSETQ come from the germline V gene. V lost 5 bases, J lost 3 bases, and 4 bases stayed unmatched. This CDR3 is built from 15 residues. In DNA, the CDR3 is TGCGCCAGCAGGTTTCTAGCGGGAGACACCGGGGAGCTGTTTTTT. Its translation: CASRFLAGDTGELFF.

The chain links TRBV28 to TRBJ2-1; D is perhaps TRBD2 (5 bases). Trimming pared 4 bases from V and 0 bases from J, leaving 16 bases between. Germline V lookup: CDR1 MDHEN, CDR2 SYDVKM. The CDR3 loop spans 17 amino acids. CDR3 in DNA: TGTGCCAGCAGTTCTCGCGGGTTCCTCAACTCCTACAATGAGCAGTTCTTC. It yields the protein CASSSRGFLNSYNEQFF.

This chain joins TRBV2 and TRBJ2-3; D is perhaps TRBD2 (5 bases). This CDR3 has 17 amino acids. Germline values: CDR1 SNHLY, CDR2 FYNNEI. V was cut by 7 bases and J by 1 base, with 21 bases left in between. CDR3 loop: CASTSSPPSRGTDTQYF. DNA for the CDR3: TGTGCCAGCACCTCCTCTCCCCCTAGCAGAGGCACAGATACGCAGTATTTT.

CDR3 coding DNA: TGTGCCAGCAGCTTAGACGGACTAGCGGGAGTGACCGAGCAGTACTTC. This translates into CASSLDGLAGVTEQYF. The chain links TRBV11-2 to TRBJ2-7; 13 bases fit TRBD2. The CDR3 has 16 residues. Germline V gene data show CDR1 as SGHAT and CDR2 as FQNNGV. V was clipped by 0 bases and J by 6 bases; unmatched bases: 5.

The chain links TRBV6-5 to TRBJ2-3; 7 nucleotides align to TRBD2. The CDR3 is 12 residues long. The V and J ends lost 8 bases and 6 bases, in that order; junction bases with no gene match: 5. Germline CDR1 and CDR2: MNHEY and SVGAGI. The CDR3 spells CASGLLADTQYF. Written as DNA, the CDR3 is TGTGCCAGCGGACTACTAGCGGATACGCAGTATTTT.

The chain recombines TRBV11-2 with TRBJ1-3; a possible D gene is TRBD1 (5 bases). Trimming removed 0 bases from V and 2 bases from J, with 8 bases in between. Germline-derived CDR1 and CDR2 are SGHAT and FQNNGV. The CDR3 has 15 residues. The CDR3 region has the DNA TGTGCCAGCAGCTTAGACGGGGGTACTGGAAACACCATATATTTT. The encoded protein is CASSLDGGTGNTIYF.

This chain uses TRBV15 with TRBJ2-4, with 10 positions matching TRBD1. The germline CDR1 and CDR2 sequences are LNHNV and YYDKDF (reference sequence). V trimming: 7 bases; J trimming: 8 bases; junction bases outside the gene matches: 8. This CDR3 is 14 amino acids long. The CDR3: CATNPTGGADIQYF. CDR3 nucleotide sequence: TGTGCCACCAATCCGACAGGGGGCGCCGACATTCAGTACTTC.

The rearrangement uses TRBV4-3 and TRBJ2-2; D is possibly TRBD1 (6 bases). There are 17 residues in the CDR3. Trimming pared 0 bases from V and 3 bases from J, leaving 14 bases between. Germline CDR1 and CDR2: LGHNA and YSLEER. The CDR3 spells CASSQEGFQGYTGELFF. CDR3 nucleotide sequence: TGCGCCAGCAGCCAAGAAGGATTCCAGGGGTACACCGGGGAGCTGTTTTTT.

CDR3 nucleotides: TGTGCCAGCAGCCGGGACAGCTACGAGCAGTACTTC. Translated, it gives CASSRDSYEQYF. The V call is TRBV5-5, the J call TRBJ2-7; TRBD1 matches 7 bases. Trimming cost V 4 bases and J 3 bases; bases outside gene matches: 1. Looked up from germline, CDR1 is SGHKS and CDR2 is YYEKEE (reference sequence). This CDR3 is built from 12 residues.

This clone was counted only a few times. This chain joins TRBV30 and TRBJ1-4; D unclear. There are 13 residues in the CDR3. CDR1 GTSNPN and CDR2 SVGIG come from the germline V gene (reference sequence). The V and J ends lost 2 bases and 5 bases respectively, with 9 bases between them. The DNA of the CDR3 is TGTGCCTGGAGTAACCAGGCAAATGAAAAACTGTTTTTT. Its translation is CAWSNQANEKLFF.

CDR3 loop: CASSLETGDSYNEQFF. The CDR3 DNA follows: TGTGCCAGCAGTTTAGAGACAGGGGACTCCTACAATGAGCAGTTCTTC. The V and J genes are TRBV28 and TRBJ2-1; TRBD1 aligns across 8 bases. Germline-derived CDR1 and CDR2 are MDHEN and SYDVKM. V lost 2 bases, J lost 0 bases, and 3 bases stayed unmatched. The CDR3 runs 16 residues. The whole variable domain, remainder taken from reference TRBV28 and TRBJ2-1, is DVKVTQSSRYLVKRTGEKVFLECVQDMDHENMFWYRQDPGLGLRLIYFSYDVKMKEKGDIPEGYSVSREKKERFSLILESASTNQTSMYLCASSLETGDSYNEQFFGPGTRLTVL.

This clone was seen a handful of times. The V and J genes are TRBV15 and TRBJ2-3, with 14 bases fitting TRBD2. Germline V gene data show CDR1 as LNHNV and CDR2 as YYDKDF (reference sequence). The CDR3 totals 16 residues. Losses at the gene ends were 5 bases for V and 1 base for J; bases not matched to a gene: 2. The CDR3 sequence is CATSGGLAGGTDTQYF. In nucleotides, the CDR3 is TGTGCCACCAGCGGGGGACTAGCGGGAGGCACAGATACGCAGTATTTT.